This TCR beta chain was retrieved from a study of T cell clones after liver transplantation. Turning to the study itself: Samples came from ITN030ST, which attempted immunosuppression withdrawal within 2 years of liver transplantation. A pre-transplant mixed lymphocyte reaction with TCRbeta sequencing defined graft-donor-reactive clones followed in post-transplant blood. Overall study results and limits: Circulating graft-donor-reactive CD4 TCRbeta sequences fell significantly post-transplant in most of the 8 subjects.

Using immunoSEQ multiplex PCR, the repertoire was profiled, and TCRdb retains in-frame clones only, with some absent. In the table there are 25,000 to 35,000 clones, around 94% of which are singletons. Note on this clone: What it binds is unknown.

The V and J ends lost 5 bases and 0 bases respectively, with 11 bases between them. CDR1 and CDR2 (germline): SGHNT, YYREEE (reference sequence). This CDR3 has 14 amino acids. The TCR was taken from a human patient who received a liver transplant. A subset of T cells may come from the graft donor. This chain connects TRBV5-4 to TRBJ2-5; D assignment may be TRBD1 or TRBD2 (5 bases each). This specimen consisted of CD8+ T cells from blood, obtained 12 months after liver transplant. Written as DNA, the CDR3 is TGTGCCAGCAGGCCCGGGACGGACCAAGAGACCCAGTACTTC. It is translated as CASRPGTDQETQYF.